The 25 T cell receptor beta chains below all came from one sample that was sequenced in a study of shared clonotypes between healthy human individuals. TCRdb's copy holds only in-frame clones and misses some; the assay was immunoSEQ multiplex PCR. The sample lists about 1.5 million clones; approximately 98% were seen once. The specimen was naive CD4+ T cells sorted from blood. This sample's subset: CD45RA+ positively selected. The receptor set was obtained from a man aged 30-40 years in good health.

The chain uses TRBV4-3 and TRBJ1-5; 7 positions match TRBD1. This CDR3 is built from 16 residues. CDR1 and CDR2 (germline): LGHNA, YSLEER. V lost 0 bases and J lost 6; bases outside the gene matches: 8. The chain's CDR3 is CASSQDLIGGVQPQHF. CDR3 nucleotides: TGCGCCAGCAGCCAAGATCTAATAGGGGGCGTTCAGCCCCAGCATTTT.

This chain joins TRBV5-5 and TRBJ2-1; D perhaps matches TRBD2 (5 bases). The CDR3 is made up of 13 amino acids. Germline lookup yields CDR1 SGHKS and CDR2 YYEKEE (reference sequence). Trimming took 4 bases from V and 4 from J, leaving 9 bases between them. The CDR3 protein is CASSHQRYNEQFF. The CDR3 DNA is TGTGCCAGCAGCCATCAGCGGTACAATGAGCAGTTCTTC.

This clone showed up just once. The J gene is TRBJ2-3, the V gene TRBV28; unclear D gene. Germline lookup yields CDR1 MDHEN and CDR2 SYDVKM. V lost 7 bases and J lost 1, with 15 bases in between. The CDR3 covers 15 residues. Written as DNA, the CDR3 is TGTGCCAGCATCTTGGGCCAGGTTCGCACAGATACGCAGTATTTT. Protein sequence: CASILGQVRTDTQYF.

The chain links TRBV6-5 to TRBJ1-1; D uncertain. This CDR3 is 13 amino acids long. V was pared by 5 bases and J by 11 bases, with 18 bases between. The V gene's germline CDR1 is MNHEY and CDR2 SVGAGI. The DNA for the CDR3 is TGTGCCAGCAGTACCCGGGTCGGAACGGAGGCTTTCTTT. Translating gives CASSTRVGTEAFF.

This clone has only one observation. V gene TRBV10-2 combines with J gene TRBJ2-1; TRBD2 might be the D (6 bases). CDR1 and CDR2 from the germline V gene are WSHSY and SAAADI. V lost 9 bases and J lost 6, with 18 bases in between. CDR3 length: 14 amino acids. CDR3 sequence (DNA): TGCGCCAGTGTAGCGGTCCTAGGGGCCAATGAGCAGTTCTTC. Amino acid sequence: CASVAVLGANEQFF.

V and J are TRBV14 and TRBJ2-5, with 10 bases fitting TRBD2. The CDR3 extends over 17 amino acids. Per germline, CDR1 SGHDN and CDR2 FVKESK. V shed 4 bases and J 5 bases; nucleotides not matched to a gene: 13. CDR3 residues: CASSLRRGAGGPETQYF. CDR3 in DNA: TGTGCCAGCAGCCTCAGACGGGGAGCGGGAGGGCCGGAGACCCAGTACTTC.

The rearrangement uses TRBV5-1 and TRBJ2-1; D is possibly TRBD2 (6 bases). Looked up from germline, CDR1 is SGHRS and CDR2 is YFSETQ. V lost 4 bases and J lost 14, with 16 bases in between. The CDR3 consists of 12 residues. CDR3 protein: CASSPGGEDEFF. CDR3 DNA: TGCGCCAGCAGCCCGGGTGGGGAGGATGAGTTCTTC. Complete variable domain (other parts from reference TRBV5-1 and TRBJ2-1): KAGVTQTPRYLIKTRGQQVTLSCSPISGHRSVSWYQQTPGQGLQFLFEYFSETQRNKGNFPGRFSGRQFSNSRSEMNVSTLELGDSALYLCASSPGGEDEFFGPGTRLTVL.

The chain recombines TRBV7-8 with TRBJ2-5; D uncertain. This CDR3 spans 14 amino acids. With 5 bases removed from V and 0 bases from J, the gap between germline ends came to 10 bases. CDR1 is SGHVS and CDR2 is FQNEAQ in the germline V gene. Here the CDR3 reads CASSLQRYQETQYF. The CDR3, as DNA: TGTGCCAGCAGCCTACAGCGTTACCAAGAGACCCAGTACTTC.

The chain employs TRBV28 and TRBJ2-1; tentatively, D is TRBD2 (6 bases). Germline CDR1 and CDR2: MDHEN and SYDVKM. V dropped 5 bases and J dropped 2 bases, with 13 bases sitting between them. The CDR3 has 15 residues. CDR3 region: CASSPDQRAYNEQFF. CDR3 DNA sequence: TGTGCCAGCAGTCCCGATCAGCGGGCCTACAATGAGCAGTTCTTC.

The chain links TRBV2 to TRBJ2-1, with 12 positions matching TRBD2. The CDR3 covers 15 residues. The V and J ends lost 3 bases and 9 bases, in that order; junction bases with no gene match: 6. The V gene's germline CDR1 is SNHLY and CDR2 FYNNEI. Written as DNA, the CDR3 is TGTGCCAGCAGTGACCTAGCGGGAGGGGCTAGTGAGCAGTTCTTC. Amino acids: CASSDLAGGASEQFF.

Points on this clone: This CDR3 is also generated by other DNA sequences in the sample. The rearrangement links TRBV18 to TRBJ2-1, with TRBD2 matching 10 bases. The CDR3 is 16 residues long. The germline V gene has CDR1 KGHSH and CDR2 LQKENI. V dropped 6 bases and J dropped 0; count of bases not matched to a gene: 5. For the CDR3, the DNA is TGTGCCAGCTCCCAACTAGCGGGGAGCTCCTACAATGAGCAGTTCTTC. Protein: CASSQLAGSSYNEQFF.

The chain employs TRBV6-5 and TRBJ2-1; D gene unclear. Germline lookup yields CDR1 MNHEY and CDR2 SVGAGI. The CDR3 runs 13 residues. V was trimmed by 6 bases and J by 3 bases, leaving 9 bases between them. The CDR3 reads CASSPVRYNEQFF. CDR3 sequence (DNA): TGTGCCAGCAGCCCCGTTCGCTACAATGAGCAGTTCTTC.

The chain recombines TRBV2 with TRBJ2-2; 14 bases are a match to TRBD2. CDR1 is SNHLY and CDR2 is FYNNEI in the germline V gene. V gave up 6 bases and J gave up 6 bases; unmatched junction bases: 3. The CDR3 totals 15 residues. Written as DNA, the CDR3 is TGTGCCAGCAGGGCGACTAGCGGGAGGGCCGGGGAGCTGTTTTTT. This encodes CASRATSGRAGELFF.

The chain has TRBV11-3 and TRBJ2-2, with TRBD1 as a possible D gene (5 bases). Germline V CDR1 and CDR2: SGHNT, YENEEA. This CDR3 has 14 amino acids. Trimming took off 0 bases at V and 8 bases at J, with 10 bases between the two ends. The CDR3 spells CASSLEWGGGELFF. For the CDR3, the DNA is TGTGCCAGCAGCTTAGAATGGGGCGGAGGGGAGCTGTTTTTT.

V is TRBV4-3 and J is TRBJ2-1; possibly TRBD2 for D (5 bases). The CDR3 spans 14 residues. Deletions cut 3 bases from V and 12 bases from J, with 18 bases between. The germline gives CDR1 LGHNA, CDR2 YSLEER. CDR3 residues: CASSQGSGKPGQFF. CDR3 DNA sequence: TGCGCCAGCAGCCAGGGGAGTGGGAAACCTGGGCAGTTCTTC.

Points on this clone: This sample includes further DNA sequences coding for the same CDR3. The chain joins TRBV5-4 to TRBJ2-7; D is possibly TRBD2 (6 bases). Per the germline V gene, CDR1 is SGHNT and CDR2 is YYREEE (reference sequence). CDR3 length: 11 amino acids. Trimming pared 3 bases from V and 7 bases from J, leaving 8 bases between. As DNA, the CDR3 is TGTGCCAGCAGCTCACGGGGGGAGCAGTACTTC. Translated, it gives CASSSRGEQYF.

The CDR3 spells CASSLGPRVAYEQYF. As DNA, the CDR3 is TGTGCCAGCAGCTTGGGGCCCAGGGTTGCCTACGAGCAGTACTTC. The V call is TRBV5-6, the J call TRBJ2-7, with TRBD1 as a possible D gene (5 bases). The length of the CDR3 is 15 residues. Trimming cost V 0 bases and J 2 bases, with 12 bases left between them. Germline values: CDR1 SGHDT, CDR2 YYEEEE.

This chain connects TRBV28 to TRBJ1-5; the D gene is possibly TRBD1 (6 bases). The CDR3 extends over 17 amino acids. Germline CDR1 is MDHEN and CDR2 is SYDVKM. Trimming took 5 bases from V and 2 from J, leaving 19 bases between them. This chain's CDR3 is CASSLGTTGYRNQPQHF. As DNA, the CDR3 is TGTGCCAGCAGTCTCGGGACAACAGGGTATCGCAATCAGCCCCAGCATTTT.

CDR3 loop: CASSLSGGATNEKLFF. The CDR3 region has the DNA TGTGCCAGCAGCTTATCGGGGGGTGCAACTAATGAAAAACTGTTTTTT. This rearrangement joins TRBV5-4 to TRBJ1-4; a possible D gene is TRBD1 (5 bases). From germline, CDR1 is SGHNT and CDR2 YYREEE (reference sequence). The V gene lost 2 bases and the J gene lost 0 bases, with 11 bases spanning the gap. CDR3 length: 16 residues. The variable domain in full, completed from reference TRBV5-4 and TRBJ1-4, reads ETGVTQSPTHLIKTRGQQVTLRCSSQSGHNTVSWYQQALGQGPQFIFQYYREEENGRGNFPPRFSGLQFPNYSSELNVNALELDDSALYLCASSLSGGATNEKLFFGSGTQLSVL.

This clone has a single count. CDR3 in amino acids: CASSLDRGLREQYF. The CDR3 DNA sequence: TGTGCCAGCAGTTTAGACAGGGGGCTCCGCGAGCAGTACTTC. The chain links TRBV28 to TRBJ2-7, with 10 bases matching TRBD1. This CDR3 has 14 residues. Losses at the gene ends were 2 bases for V and 6 bases for J; bases not matched to a gene: 4. From germline, CDR1 is MDHEN and CDR2 SYDVKM.

V gene TRBV27 combines with J gene TRBJ2-3; weak D call: TRBD1 (6 bases). Trimming removed 3 bases from V and 2 bases from J, with 21 bases in between. The CDR3 is made up of 18 amino acids. Germline CDR1 MNHEY, CDR2 SMNVEV (reference sequence). The chain's CDR3 is CASSFWSLGAGTTDTQYF. CDR3 bases: TGTGCCAGCAGTTTTTGGTCTTTGGGGGCCGGGACCACAGATACGCAGTATTTT.

V and J are TRBV7-8 and TRBJ2-1; no reliable D call. The CDR3 spans 15 residues. V was shortened by 5 bases and J by 0 bases, with 11 bases between the two germline ends. CDR1 SGHVS and CDR2 FQNEAQ come from the germline V gene. The CDR3 reads CASSVSPSSYNEQFF. The CDR3 DNA sequence: TGTGCCAGCAGCGTTAGCCCCAGCTCCTACAATGAGCAGTTCTTC. Full variable domain (remainder filled in from reference TRBV7-8 and TRBJ2-1): GAGVSQSPRYKVAKRGQDVALRCDPISGHVSLFWYQQALGQGPEFLTYFQNEAQLDKSGLPSDRFFAERPEGSVSTLKIQRTQQEDSAVYLCASSVSPSSYNEQFFGPGTRLTVL.

This chain joins TRBV10-2 and TRBJ1-4; tentatively, D is TRBD1 (5 bases). This CDR3 comprises 18 residues. Trimming stripped 3 bases from V and 0 bases from J, with 17 bases between. Germline CDR1 is WSHSY and CDR2 is SAAADI. CDR3 coding DNA: TGCGCCAGCAGTGAACTCAGGGTGGGGGTTGCAACTAATGAAAAACTGTTTTTT. It specifies CASSELRVGVATNEKLFF.

This clone is a singleton in its sample. J is TRBJ2-7 and V is TRBV5-4, with 10 bases matching TRBD2. In germline, CDR1 is SGHNT, CDR2 YYREEE (reference sequence). The CDR3 totals 17 residues. The V segment lost 0 bases and the J segment 1 base; nucleotides outside the gene matches: 7. The CDR3 reads CASSLGLAGAESYEQYF. The CDR3 coding sequence is TGTGCCAGCAGCTTGGGTCTAGCGGGAGCTGAATCCTACGAGCAGTACTTC.

The rearrangement links TRBV28 to TRBJ2-1, with 12 positions matching TRBD2. From germline, CDR1 is MDHEN and CDR2 SYDVKM. The CDR3 extends over 13 amino acids. Unmatched junction bases numbered 3, after V lost 10 bases and J lost 5 bases. The chain's CDR3 is CATRTSGDNEQFF. In DNA form, the CDR3 reads TGTGCCACCAGGACTAGCGGGGACAATGAGCAGTTCTTC.